This T cell receptor beta chain was sequenced for a study of blood T cells in healthy people across ages. Looking at the study overall: Capturing about one barcoded beta molecule per two T cells was achieved by template switching. Study observations and caveats: Because sorting was not performed, PBMCs prevented conclusive naive versus antigen-experienced comparison. One million T cells yielded diversity estimates that were considered underestimates.

The length of the CDR3 is 14 residues. Germline CDR1 reads DFQATT; CDR2 reads SNEGSKA (reference sequence). The V gene lost 3 bases and the J gene lost 2 bases, with 14 bases spanning the gap. With a J-beta primer mix and a sample-barcoded 5' primer, a second PCR ran about 7 to 11 cycles. Each cDNA molecule, via a template-switch adaptor with 12 random nucleotides, was tagged. TCRdb used MiXCR to reprocess the 5' RACE reads, holding one entry per CDR3 protein. The sample carries about 1.1 million distinct CDR3 sequences, more than 30% recorded once. To note about this clonotype: Its matching antigen is unknown.

The chain couples TRBV20-1 to TRBJ2-7; D might be TRBD1 (6 bases). Sequences were obtained from blood. The source of this sequence is a man between 18 and 35 years old in good health. CDR3 amino acids: CSASRAGVAYEQYF. The CDR3 DNA is TGCAGTGCTAGTAGGGCAGGGGTGGCCTACGAGCAGTACTTC.